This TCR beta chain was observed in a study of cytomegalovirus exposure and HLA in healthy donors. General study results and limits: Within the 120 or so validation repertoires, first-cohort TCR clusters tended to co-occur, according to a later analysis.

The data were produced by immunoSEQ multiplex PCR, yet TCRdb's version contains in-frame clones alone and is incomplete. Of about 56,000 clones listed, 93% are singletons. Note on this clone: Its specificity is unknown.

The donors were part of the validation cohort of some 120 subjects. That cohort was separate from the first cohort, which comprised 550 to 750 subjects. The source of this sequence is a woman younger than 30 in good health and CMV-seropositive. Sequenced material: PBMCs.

The chain's CDR3 is CASTGTGGGELFF. The DNA for the CDR3 is TGCGCCAGTACAGGGACCGGCGGCGGGGAGCTGTTTTTT. This chain connects TRBV10-2 to TRBJ2-2, with D perhaps TRBD1 (6 bases). This CDR3 is built from 13 residues. Germline V CDR1 and CDR2: WSHSY, SAAADI. V was clipped by 9 bases and J by 7 bases, with 15 bases between them.